Below, 23 T cell receptor beta chains from the same sample are listed, as sequenced in a study of T-cell memory formation after mild COVID-19. Each CDR3 protein gets one entry after TCRdb re-called the 5' RACE reads with MiXCR. The sample lists 110,000 to 150,000 distinct CDR3 sequences; roughly 13% were seen once. Sequencing was performed on PBMCs or a T cell subset sorted from them (not recorded which). These receptors all stem from an adult woman who had mild COVID-19 (a few samples of this study predate the infection). Cell type and time point are not known.

The genes are TRBV5-1 and TRBJ1-2, with 8 bases identical to TRBD1. Trimming cost V 4 bases and J 4 bases; bases outside gene matches: 6. CDR3 length equals 14 residues. CDR1 is SGHRS and CDR2 is YFSETQ in the germline V gene. DNA of the CDR3: TGCGCCAGCAGCAAGACAGGGGAGGCCTATGGCTACACCTTC. Its protein product is CASSKTGEAYGYTF.

The sample holds a few counts of this clonotype. The chain uses TRBV12-3 or TRBV12-4 and TRBJ1-2, with 12 bases aligning to TRBD1. The CDR3 runs 17 residues. The junction had 10 bases not matched to a gene; V was cut back by 0 bases and J by 8 bases. The CDR3 region is CASSLADRDRGRRGYTF. CDR3 nucleotides: TGTGCCAGCAGTTTAGCCGATCGGGACAGGGGGCGTCGGGGCTACACCTTC.

This clonotype was counted once. This sequence joins TRBV19 and TRBJ2-7; TRBD1 agrees at 7 bases. The CDR3 has 14 amino acids. CDR1 and CDR2 (germline): LNHDA, SQIVND (reference sequence). With 4 bases clipped from V and 4 bases from J, the junction kept 7 bases outside the gene matches. CDR3 nucleotides: TGTGCCAGTAGTAAAACAGGGGTTATGTACGAGCAGTACTTC. Translating gives CASSKTGVMYEQYF. Full variable domain (rest looked up from reference TRBV19 and TRBJ2-7): DGGITQSPKYLFRKEGQNVTLSCEQNLNHDAMYWYRQDPGQGLRLIYYSQIVNDFQKGDIAEGYSVSREKKESFPLTVTSAQKNPTAFYLCASSKTGVMYEQYFGPGTRLTVT.

This clonotype has more than one count but fewer than ten. The chain recombines TRBV7-2 with TRBJ2-4; 8 nucleotides line up with TRBD1. J was trimmed by 0 bases and V by 3 bases; bases with no gene match: 7. This CDR3 region has 17 residues. In germline, CDR1 is SGHTA, CDR2 FQGNSA. The CDR3 loop reads CASSFVDRGPAKNIQYF. Here the CDR3 DNA reads TGTGCCAGCAGCTTCGTTGACAGGGGCCCAGCCAAAAACATTCAGTACTTC.

Only a few counts were recorded for this clonotype. The V and J genes are TRBV30 and TRBJ2-7; 7 bases agree with TRBD1. The CDR3 is 14 amino acids. Per the germline V gene, CDR1 is GTSNPN and CDR2 is SVGIG (reference sequence). V trimming: 0 bases; J trimming: 2 bases; junction bases outside the gene matches: 4. The CDR3 nucleotides read TGTGCCTGGAGTGTACTGACAGGGCCCTACGAGCAGTACTTC. Encoded protein: CAWSVLTGPYEQYF.

This clonotype was counted at least ten times. The chain couples TRBV5-5 to TRBJ2-7; 7 bases are shared with TRBD2. This CDR3 region has 18 residues. Germline V gene sequence: CDR1 SGHKS, CDR2 YYEKEE (reference sequence). The V gene end was trimmed by 0 bases and the J gene end by 0 bases; junction bases not matched to a gene: 12. The CDR3 spells CASSLEAYHGRTSYEQYF. The CDR3 bases are TGTGCCAGCAGCTTGGAGGCCTACCACGGGAGGACCTCCTACGAGCAGTACTTC.

Only a few counts were recorded for this clonotype. The chain joins TRBV12-3 or TRBV12-4 to TRBJ2-7; D tentatively fits TRBD1 or TRBD2 (5 bases each). The ends were cut back, 7 bases at V and 5 bases at J, with 21 bases in the middle. This CDR3 comprises 15 residues. The CDR3 nucleotides are TGTGCCAGCACCCAAGACATCGAGGGGTCCGACGAGCAGTACTTC. This codes for CASTQDIEGSDEQYF.

The chain links TRBV5-1 to TRBJ2-2; 8 nucleotides agree with TRBD1. The CDR3 consists of 15 residues. V lost 2 bases to trimming and J lost 3 bases; unmatched junction nucleotides: 3. CDR1 is SGHRS, CDR2 YFSETQ, per germline. CDR3 DNA sequence: TGCGCCAGCAGCTTACCGGGACAGGACACCGGGGAGCTGTTTTTT. Translating it yields CASSLPGQDTGELFF.

This clonotype was counted between two and nine times. This rearrangement joins TRBV7-2 to TRBJ2-5, with D uncertain. The V gene lost 2 bases and the J gene lost 5 bases, with 12 bases spanning the gap. The length of the CDR3 is 14 residues. Germline V gene sequence: CDR1 SGHTA, CDR2 FQGNSA. The CDR3 protein is CASSLSQQGETQYF. The CDR3, as DNA: TGTGCCAGCAGCTTAAGTCAGCAAGGGGAGACCCAGTACTTC.

CDR3: CASSVGGDNDQPQHF. The DNA of the CDR3 is TGTGCCAGCAGCGTGGGTGGGGACAACGATCAGCCCCAGCATTTT. The chain employs TRBV9 and TRBJ1-5; the D gene is possibly TRBD1 (6 bases). CDR3 length: 15 residues. Germline loops: CDR1 SGDLS, CDR2 YYNGEE. Deletions cut 2 bases from V and 5 bases from J, with 14 bases between.

The chain links TRBV11-1 to TRBJ2-1, with D tentatively TRBD1 (5 bases). The CDR3 loop spans 14 amino acids. Germline lookup yields CDR1 SGHAT and CDR2 FQDESV (reference sequence). V lost 4 bases to trimming and J lost 0 bases, with 7 bases between them. CDR3 amino acids: CASSSGYSYNEQFF. For the CDR3, the DNA is TGTGCCAGCAGCTCAGGGTACTCCTACAATGAGCAGTTCTTC. Looking up the rest from reference TRBV11-1 and TRBJ2-1 gives the full variable domain: EAEVAQSPRYKITEKSQAVAFWCDPISGHATLYWYRQILGQGPELLVQFQDESVVDDSQLPKDRFSAERLKGVDSTLKIQPAELGDSAMYLCASSSGYSYNEQFFGPGTRLTVL.

This clonotype was seen a few times. The chain links TRBV12-3 or TRBV12-4 to TRBJ2-3; TRBD2 might be the D (6 bases). The ends were cut back, 4 bases at V and 4 bases at J, with 9 bases in the middle. The CDR3 is 13 residues long. CDR3 in amino acids: CASSSLASDTQYF. For the CDR3, the DNA is TGTGCCAGCAGTTCCCTAGCGTCAGATACGCAGTATTTT.

The gene calls are TRBV6-6 and TRBJ2-7, with TRBD2 matching over 13 bases. In germline, CDR1 is MNHNY, CDR2 SVGAGI (reference sequence). Trimming took 2 bases from V and 1 from J; bases not matched to a gene: 2. This CDR3 spans 16 amino acids. The CDR3 region is CASSYPTSGGSYEQYF. CDR3 in DNA: TGTGCCAGCAGTTACCCGACTAGCGGGGGGTCCTACGAGCAGTACTTC.

This clonotype was seen only a few times. The chain uses TRBV3-1 and TRBJ2-1, with unresolved D. The length of the CDR3 is 12 residues. V lost 1 base, J lost 5 bases, and 3 bases lay in between. Germline V gene sequence: CDR1 LGHDT, CDR2 YNNKEL (reference sequence). The CDR3 is CASSQVHNEQFF. In DNA form, the CDR3 reads TGTGCCAGCAGCCAAGTCCACAATGAGCAGTTCTTC.

The chain employs TRBV29-1 and TRBJ2-3, with no clear D. In germline, CDR1 is SQVTM, CDR2 ANQGSEA. The CDR3 consists of 11 residues. V lost 7 bases and J lost 3, with 8 bases in between. In nucleotides, the CDR3 is TGCAGCGCCCCCAGAACAGATACGCAGTATTTT. The encoded protein is CSAPRTDTQYF.

V is TRBV7-9 and J is TRBJ2-5; D may be TRBD2 (5 bases). Between the trimmed V and J ends, which lost 2 bases and 4 bases, there was a span of 20 bases. From germline, CDR1 is SEHNR and CDR2 FQNEAQ (reference sequence). The CDR3 is 17 amino acids. As DNA, the CDR3 is TGTGCCAGCAGCTTATCGTTGGAGGAGAGTGGACGAGAGACCCAGTACTTC. It codes for CASSLSLEESGRETQYF.

This clonotype was counted ten times or more. This chain uses TRBV25-1 with TRBJ2-1, with a tentative D call TRBD1 (7 bases). This CDR3 region has 15 residues. The V gene lost 3 bases and the J gene lost 3 bases, with 12 bases spanning the gap. Germline assignment: CDR1 MGHDK and CDR2 SYGVNS. CDR3: CASSEGGQDYNEQFF. The CDR3 coding sequence is TGTGCCAGCAGTGAGGGAGGACAGGACTACAATGAGCAGTTCTTC.

The chain couples TRBV19 to TRBJ2-7; tentatively, D is TRBD2 (5 bases). The V gene lost 3 bases and the J gene lost 0 bases, with 12 bases spanning the gap. The V gene's germline CDR1 is LNHDA and CDR2 SQIVND (reference sequence). This CDR3 is built from 15 residues. The CDR3 DNA follows: TGTGCCAGTAGTATTTTCGGGGAGAGCTCCTACGAGCAGTACTTC. This gives the protein CASSIFGESSYEQYF.

This clonotype came up a few times. The V gene is TRBV11-2, the J gene TRBJ2-5; D not resolved. This CDR3 contains 13 residues. Germline-derived CDR1 and CDR2 are SGHAT and FQNNGV. Between the trimmed V and J ends, which lost 5 bases and 1 base, there was a span of 8 bases. The CDR3 reads CASSQPIQETQYF. CDR3 sequence (DNA): TGTGCCAGCAGCCAGCCCATCCAAGAGACCCAGTACTTC.

The CDR3 nucleotides read TGTGCCAGCACAGGGGCCCTGAATGAGCAGTTCTTC. Amino acid sequence: CASTGALNEQFF. The chain has TRBV7-6 and TRBJ2-1; possibly TRBD1 for D (6 bases). The V gene lost 7 bases and the J gene lost 7 bases, with 11 bases spanning the gap. The CDR3 sequence is 12 residues long. CDR1 is SGHVS, CDR2 FNYEAQ, per germline.

The chain is built from TRBV29-1 and TRBJ2-3; 8 bases fit TRBD1. Trimming cost V 1 base and J 0 bases; bases outside gene matches: 12. The CDR3 covers 18 residues. The germline gives CDR1 SQVTM, CDR2 ANQGSEA. DNA for the CDR3: TGCAGCGTTGAAGGAACAGGGGGAAGGGGATATAGCACAGATACGCAGTATTTT. The encoded protein is CSVEGTGGRGYSTDTQYF.

This clonotype was seen ten or more times. The chain has TRBV7-8 and TRBJ2-1, with 13 bases that match TRBD2. Germline V gene sequence: CDR1 SGHVS, CDR2 FQNEAQ. This CDR3 spans 24 amino acids. V shed 4 bases and J 4 bases; nucleotides not matched to a gene: 28. CDR3 in DNA: TGTGCCAGCAGCTCACCAGGACTAGCGGGAGTTAGTAAGAAGATGGGGAGAATTTACAATGAGCAGTTCTTC. It translates to CASSSPGLAGVSKKMGRIYNEQFF.

The chain has TRBV19 and TRBJ2-7, with a weak D call TRBD2 (6 bases). The CDR3 is made up of 13 amino acids. The germline CDR1 and CDR2 sequences are LNHDA and SQIVND (reference sequence). V lost 6 bases to trimming and J lost 5 bases, with 14 bases between them. For the CDR3, the DNA is TGTGCCAGTAGACCTACTGGAGGGGACGAGCAGTACTTC. The encoded protein is CASRPTGGDEQYF.